The present TCR beta chain was sequenced within a study of cytomegalovirus exposure and HLA in healthy donors. The CDR3 is made up of 15 amino acids. Germline assignment: CDR1 MNHNS and CDR2 SASEGT. Trimming took 6 bases from V and 4 from J; bases not matched to a gene: 10. The primer mix had 60 Vbeta and 13 Jbeta primers. Profiling relied on immunoSEQ multiplex PCR, and the TCRdb table lists in-frame clones only, not all of them. The sample has tens of thousands of clones, about 77% seen once. The sample taken for sequencing was PBMCs. This TCR was recovered from a woman aged 35 to 49 in good health and CMV-seropositive. The chain links TRBV6-1 to TRBJ2-3; 7 bases are a match to TRBD2. The CDR3 region is CASSALAAGSDTQYF. CDR3 DNA: TGTGCCAGCAGCGCCCTAGCGGCCGGCTCAGATACGCAGTATTTT.